This entry concerns a single T cell receptor (beta chain). As yet, its antigen is unknown. This specimen comes from a study of beta chain features in type 1 diabetes. Overall study context: Age, gender, cell numbers and subset yield matched between patients and controls. Analysis included around 100 million sorted cells drawn from all samples. Study-wide results and limits: Fewer insertions but more deletions were seen at VDJ junctions in type 1 diabetes patients.

Germline V lookup: CDR1 SGHTA, CDR2 FQGNSA. The length of the CDR3 is 15 residues. Trimming removed 1 base from V and 6 bases from J; junction bases left unmatched: 6. Expressed TCRB transcripts were sequenced because the isolated RNA had all been reverse transcribed beforehand. Sequenced by immunoSEQ multiplex PCR; TCRdb stores in-frame clones only, minus some. The table includes around 300,000 clones, approximately 11% detected once. The source material was naive CD4+ T cells from blood. The TCR comes from a woman in her 30s in good health. The chain recombines TRBV7-2 with TRBJ2-7; 10 bases are shared with TRBD2. CDR3 in DNA: TGTGCCAGCAGCTTAGAGATACTAGCGGGACCCGAGCAGTACTTC. This gives the protein CASSLEILAGPEQYF.